Here is one T cell receptor beta chain with its context. This sample was taken from a study of technical replicates of blood from several donors. The CDR3 totals 14 residues. Germline V gene sequence: CDR1 MDHEN, CDR2 SYDVKM. Unmatched junction bases numbered 3, after V lost 3 bases and J lost 5 bases. Sequenced by immunoSEQ multiplex PCR; TCRdb stores in-frame clones only, minus some. The table records about 70,000 clones, around 97% of them present only once. The rearrangement links TRBV28 to TRBJ2-3, with 9 bases fitting TRBD2. Sequenced: T cells isolated from PBMCs. The receptor was isolated from a human donor in good health. CDR3 region: CASSLGLAIDTQYF. CDR3 nucleotide sequence: TGTGCCAGCAGTTTGGGACTAGCAATAGATACGCAGTATTTT.